The T cell receptor beta chain described here comes from a study of T cell responses to AZD1222 COVID-19 vaccine. The study's findings and limits: Repertoires were sampled only after the peak T cell response.

The table came from immunoSEQ multiplex PCR; TCRdb's copy has only in-frame clones and leaves some out. The sample lists approximately 120,000 clones, approximately 87% seen once, with 4.4% in the top ten. CDR1 is SNHLY and CDR2 is FYNNEI in the germline V gene. This CDR3 has 14 amino acids. V was cut by 2 bases and J by 4 bases, with 10 bases left in between. Second-dose intervals near 4 or 12 weeks were combined. Notes on this clone: The antigen remains unidentified.

V usage is TRBV2 and J usage is TRBJ2-3, with D uncertain. Sequenced material: peripheral blood, taken 28 days after the second AZD1222 dose. This sequence was found in an adult who received the AZD1222 COVID-19 vaccine. The CDR3 nucleotides are TGTGCCAGCAGTGAACTAGTAATCCCAGATACGCAGTATTTT. Its translation: CASSELVIPDTQYF.